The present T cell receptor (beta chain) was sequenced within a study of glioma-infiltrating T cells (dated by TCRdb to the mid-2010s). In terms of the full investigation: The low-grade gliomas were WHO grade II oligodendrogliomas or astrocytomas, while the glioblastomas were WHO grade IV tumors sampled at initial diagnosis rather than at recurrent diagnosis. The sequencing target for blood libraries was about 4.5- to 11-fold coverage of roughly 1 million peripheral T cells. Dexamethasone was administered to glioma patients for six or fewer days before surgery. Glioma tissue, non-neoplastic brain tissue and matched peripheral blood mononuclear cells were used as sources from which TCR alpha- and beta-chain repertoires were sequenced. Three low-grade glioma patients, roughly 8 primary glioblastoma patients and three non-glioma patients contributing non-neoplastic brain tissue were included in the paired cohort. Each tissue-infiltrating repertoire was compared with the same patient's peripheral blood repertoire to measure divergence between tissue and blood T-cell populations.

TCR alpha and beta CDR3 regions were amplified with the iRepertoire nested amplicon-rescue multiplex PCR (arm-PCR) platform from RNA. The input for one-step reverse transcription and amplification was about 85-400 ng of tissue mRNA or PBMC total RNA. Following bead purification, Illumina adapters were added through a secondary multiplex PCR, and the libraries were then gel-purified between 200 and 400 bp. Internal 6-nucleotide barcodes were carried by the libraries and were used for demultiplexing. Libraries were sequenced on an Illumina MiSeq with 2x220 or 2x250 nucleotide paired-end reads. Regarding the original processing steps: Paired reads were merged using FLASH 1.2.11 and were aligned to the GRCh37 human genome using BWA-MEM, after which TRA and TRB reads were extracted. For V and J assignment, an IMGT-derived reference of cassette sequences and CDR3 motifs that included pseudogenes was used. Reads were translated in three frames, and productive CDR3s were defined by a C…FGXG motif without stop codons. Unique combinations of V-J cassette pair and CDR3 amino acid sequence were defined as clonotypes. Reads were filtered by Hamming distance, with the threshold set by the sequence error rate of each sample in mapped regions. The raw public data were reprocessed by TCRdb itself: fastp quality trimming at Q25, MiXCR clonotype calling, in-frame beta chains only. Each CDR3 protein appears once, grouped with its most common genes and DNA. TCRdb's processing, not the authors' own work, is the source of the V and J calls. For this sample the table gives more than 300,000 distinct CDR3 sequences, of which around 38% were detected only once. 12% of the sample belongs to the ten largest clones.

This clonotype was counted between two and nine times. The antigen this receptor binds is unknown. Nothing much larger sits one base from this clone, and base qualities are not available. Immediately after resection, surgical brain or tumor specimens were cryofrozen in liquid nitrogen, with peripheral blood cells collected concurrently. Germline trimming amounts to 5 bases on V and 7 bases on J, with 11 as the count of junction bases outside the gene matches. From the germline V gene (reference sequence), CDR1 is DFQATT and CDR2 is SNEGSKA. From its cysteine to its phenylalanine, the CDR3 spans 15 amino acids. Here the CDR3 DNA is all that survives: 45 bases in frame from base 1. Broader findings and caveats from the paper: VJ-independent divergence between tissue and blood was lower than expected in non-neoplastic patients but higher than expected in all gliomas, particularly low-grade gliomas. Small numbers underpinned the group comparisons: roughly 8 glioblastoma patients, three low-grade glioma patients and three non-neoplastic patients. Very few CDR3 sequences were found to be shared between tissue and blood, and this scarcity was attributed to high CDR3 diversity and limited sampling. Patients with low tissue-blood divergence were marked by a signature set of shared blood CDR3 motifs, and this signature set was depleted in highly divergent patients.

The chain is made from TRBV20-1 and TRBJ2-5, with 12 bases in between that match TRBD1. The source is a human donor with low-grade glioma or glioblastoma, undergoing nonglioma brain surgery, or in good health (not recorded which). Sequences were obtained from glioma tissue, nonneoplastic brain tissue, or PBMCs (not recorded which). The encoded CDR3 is CSAPGTGGFEATQYF. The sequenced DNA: TGCAGTGCTCCCGGGACAGGGGGCTTCGAGGCGACCCAGTACTTC.